Each of the 23 T cell receptor beta chains below was sequenced from the same sample in a study of T-cell memory formation after mild COVID-19. In TCRdb, the 5' RACE reads were re-called with MiXCR into one record per CDR3 protein. The data show 200,000 to 300,000 distinct CDR3 sequences, approximately 9% seen once. Material for sequencing was PBMCs or a T cell subset sorted from them (not recorded which). The receptors here all came from a man aged 18 to 30 who had mild COVID-19 (a few samples of this study predate the infection). Cell type and time point are not known.

This clonotype was detected only a few times. The chain recombines TRBV4-3 with TRBJ2-1, with a weak D call TRBD2 (6 bases). V was pared by 0 bases and J by 5 bases, with 14 bases between. Germline CDR1 reads LGHNA; CDR2 reads YSLEER. This CDR3 contains 16 residues. This CDR3 reads CASSQDGAGYDNEQFF. CDR3 DNA: TGCGCCAGCAGCCAAGACGGAGCGGGCTACGACAATGAGCAGTTCTTC.

This sequence joins TRBV20-1 and TRBJ2-3; tentative D call: TRBD2 (5 bases). This CDR3 spans 12 amino acids. Trimming shortened V by 5 bases and J by 7 bases, and 13 bases separated the two germline ends. In germline, CDR1 is DFQATT, CDR2 SNEGSKA (reference sequence). In DNA, the CDR3 is TGCAGTGCTCCACGGGGTTTGTATACGCAGTATTTT. This codes for CSAPRGLYTQYF.

This clonotype was counted ten times or more. The chain links TRBV2 to TRBJ1-1; perhaps TRBD1 as D (5 bases). V was clipped by 8 bases and J by 3 bases, with 7 bases between them. Germline CDR1 SNHLY, CDR2 FYNNEI. CDR3 length: 11 amino acids. CDR3 residues: CASGGDTEAFF. The CDR3 DNA sequence: TGTGCCAGCGGGGGGGACACTGAAGCTTTCTTT.

The V call is TRBV6-2 or TRBV6-3, the J call TRBJ2-5, with 15 bases that match TRBD2. Germline CDR1 and CDR2: MNHEY and SVGEGT. The V and J ends lost 6 bases and 5 bases, in that order; junction bases with no gene match: 7. The CDR3 sequence is 16 residues long. CDR3 amino acids: CASRWTSGGAAETQYF. DNA of the CDR3: TGTGCCAGCAGATGGACTAGCGGGGGGGCCGCGGAGACCCAGTACTTC.

This clonotype was observed at least ten times. The chain employs TRBV29-1 and TRBJ2-1; 8 bases agree with TRBD2. The CDR3 length is 14 residues. Germline V gene data show CDR1 as SQVTM and CDR2 as ANQGSEA. CDR3 nucleotide sequence: TGCGGCACTTTGGGGGCGGGGGGCTACAATGAGCAGTTCTTC. Protein sequence: CGTLGAGGYNEQFF.

This clonotype was picked up a small number of times. The chain employs TRBV6-2 or TRBV6-3 and TRBJ2-2; 8 nucleotides agree with TRBD1. The length of the CDR3 is 15 residues. V lost 4 bases, J lost 3 bases, and 4 bases stayed unmatched. CDR1 and CDR2 (germline): MNHEY, SVGEGT. CDR3 loop: CASSSLTGDTGELFF. The DNA for the CDR3 is TGTGCCAGCAGTTCCCTGACAGGGGACACCGGGGAGCTGTTTTTT.

This clonotype showed up many times. The chain employs TRBV12-3 or TRBV12-4 and TRBJ1-2; perhaps TRBD1 as D (5 bases). This CDR3 comprises 13 residues. Deletions cut 4 bases from V and 4 bases from J, with 10 bases between. The CDR3 DNA sequence: TGTGCCAGCAGTTGGGGGGATGGCTATGGCTACACCTTC. It codes for CASSWGDGYGYTF.

The sample holds a few counts of this clonotype. The genes are TRBV6-1 and TRBJ2-3, with D perhaps given as TRBD1 or TRBD2 (6 bases each). The CDR3 sequence is 18 residues long. Trimming took 1 base from V and 0 from J, leaving 17 bases between them. Germline V gene sequence: CDR1 MNHNS, CDR2 SASEGT. CDR3 sequence: CASSEGSGASSSTDTQYF. The CDR3 DNA sequence: TGTGCCAGCAGTGAAGGGTCGGGGGCCTCGTCTAGCACAGATACGCAGTATTTT.

This clonotype was seen more than once but under ten times. Just one base apart from a much larger clone, this may be a read error. The chain has TRBV9 and TRBJ1-1; maybe TRBD1 (5 bases). Trimming took 0 bases from V and 3 from J, leaving 6 bases between them. The germline V gene has CDR1 SGDLS and CDR2 YYNGEE. CDR3 length: 13 residues. The CDR3 loop reads CASSVGGDTEAFF. The DNA for the CDR3 is TGTGCCAGCAGCGTAGGGGGGGACACTGAAGCTTTCTTT.

This clonotype was observed a handful of times. The chain combines TRBV4-3 with TRBJ2-3; either TRBD1 or TRBD2 may supply D (5 bases each). CDR3 length: 16 amino acids. Trimming left V 0 bases short and J 10 bases short, with 20 bases between. Germline V gene lookup returns CDR1 LGHNA and CDR2 YSLEER. CDR3 coding DNA: TGCGCCAGCAGCCAAGAAATACCGGTCTTCGTGGGACCGCAGTATTTT. Translation gives CASSQEIPVFVGPQYF.

In this sample, this clonotype turned up a few times. This chain uses TRBV6-5 with TRBJ2-7; D may be TRBD2 (5 bases). Germline V CDR1 and CDR2: MNHEY, SVGAGI. V was shortened by 0 bases and J by 3 bases, with 12 bases between the two germline ends. The CDR3 is 15 amino acids. As DNA, the CDR3 is TGTGCCAGCAGTTACTCGGGTAGCGCAAGCTACGAGCAGTACTTC. Amino acids: CASSYSGSASYEQYF.

This clonotype was seen a few times. The chain combines TRBV7-8 with TRBJ1-5, with TRBD1 matching over 9 bases. Germline trimming cut 5 bases from V and 6 bases from J; bases unmatched to any gene: 8. CDR3 length equals 15 residues. The germline gives CDR1 SGHVS, CDR2 FQNEAQ. The CDR3 reads CASSATGGPSQPQHF. CDR3 nucleotides: TGTGCCAGCAGCGCCACAGGGGGCCCGAGTCAGCCCCAGCATTTT.

This sequence joins TRBV6-2 or TRBV6-3 and TRBJ2-7; possibly TRBD1 or TRBD2 for D (6 bases each). CDR3 length: 16 amino acids. Germline CDR1 reads MNHEY; CDR2 reads SVGEGT. Trimming removed 6 bases at V and 3 bases at J, with 21 bases between. The CDR3 here is CASSIPEGELFYEQYF. The CDR3 bases are TGTGCCAGCAGCATCCCGGAGGGGGAACTTTTCTACGAGCAGTACTTC.

The rearrangement links TRBV21-1 to TRBJ1-6. TRBV21-1 is noted as a pseudogene. CDR3 length equals 13 residues. The CDR3 sequence: CASSIAPISPLHF. The CDR3 coding sequence is TGTGCCAGCAGCATAGCCCCGATCTCACCCCTCCACTTT.

The V call is TRBV5-1, the J call TRBJ2-7, with 8 bases aligning to TRBD1. CDR1 SGHRS and CDR2 YFSETQ come from the germline V gene. CDR3 length: 15 residues. V gave up 4 bases and J gave up 5 bases; unmatched junction bases: 11. The CDR3 loop reads CASSALQGAAHEQYF. The CDR3 DNA reads as TGCGCCAGCAGCGCCCTCCAGGGGGCGGCGCACGAGCAGTACTTC.

J is TRBJ2-7 and V is TRBV20-1; the D call may be TRBD1 or TRBD2 (8 bases each). Germline-derived CDR1 and CDR2 are DFQATT and SNEGSKA (reference sequence). V was trimmed by 3 bases and J by 7 bases, leaving 22 bases between them. There are 15 residues in the CDR3. CDR3 DNA sequence: TGCAGTGCTAGCGGCGGGGGGACAGGAGTGAATGAGCAGTACTTC. Its protein product is CSASGGGTGVNEQYF.

This clonotype was found a few times. This chain joins TRBV14 and TRBJ2-7; D may be TRBD2 (6 bases). Per the germline V gene, CDR1 is SGHDN and CDR2 is FVKESK. Trimming shortened V by 4 bases and J by 1 base, and 14 bases separated the two germline ends. The length of the CDR3 is 15 residues. CDR3 in amino acids: CASSRGTVVSYEQYF. CDR3 nucleotide sequence: TGTGCCAGCAGCCGCGGGACGGTAGTTTCCTACGAGCAGTACTTC.

This clonotype was counted a single time. This chain connects TRBV23-1 to TRBJ2-7, with TRBD2 matching 8 bases. TRBV23-1 is an ORF for which the function is uncertain. CDR3 length: 12 residues. V was pared by 7 bases and J by 5 bases, with 4 bases of the junction left unmatched. Here the CDR3 DNA reads TGCGCCAGCACCGGGGGGGTCCACGAGCAGTACGTC. Amino acids: CASTGGVHEQYV.

V and J are TRBV4-3 and TRBJ2-1, with 12 bases that match TRBD2. This CDR3 has 17 amino acids. CDR1 is LGHNA, CDR2 YSLEER, per germline. Trimming took 3 bases from V and 2 from J; bases not matched to a gene: 5. CDR3 coding DNA: TGCGCCAGCAGCCAGGGGCTAGCGGGGGGGGCCTACAATGAGCAGTTCTTC. Its translation: CASSQGLAGGAYNEQFF.

The chain links TRBV9 to TRBJ1-2; unclear D gene. V lost 3 bases and J lost 0, with 15 bases in between. The CDR3 loop spans 16 amino acids. The germline CDR1 and CDR2 sequences are SGDLS and YYNGEE. The CDR3 DNA sequence: TGTGCCAGCAGCGCCTCCTTCGGAAATTCTAACTATGGCTACACCTTC. This translates into CASSASFGNSNYGYTF.

This clonotype was observed a handful of times. J is TRBJ1-2 and V is TRBV4-2, with D perhaps matching TRBD1 (6 bases). V gave up 6 bases and J gave up 8 bases, with 22 bases separating them. The CDR3 runs to 15 residues. Germline CDR1 and CDR2: LGHNA and YNFKEQ. In DNA, the CDR3 is TGTGCCAGCAGTTACCGGGACACACAACATTCGGGCTACACCTTC. It translates to CASSYRDTQHSGYTF.

This sequence joins TRBV11-2 and TRBJ1-5, with a possible D match to TRBD1 (5 bases). Germline values: CDR1 SGHAT, CDR2 FQNNGV. The germline V and J ends were trimmed by 5 bases and 4 bases, with 9 bases remaining between them. This CDR3 is 13 amino acids long. The DNA for the CDR3 is TGTGCCAGCAGCCTCGACAGAAATCAGCCCCAGCATTTT. It is translated as CASSLDRNQPQHF.

This clonotype was seen at least ten times. The chain links TRBV3-1 to TRBJ1-5; no clear D gene. The V and J ends lost 2 bases and 8 bases respectively, with 19 bases between them. The CDR3 consists of 16 residues. CDR1 LGHDT and CDR2 YNNKEL come from the germline V gene (reference sequence). Written as DNA, the CDR3 is TGTGCCAGCAGCCAATCCTCCGGGTCTCGAAATAAGCCCCAGCATTTT. This translates into CASSQSSGSRNKPQHF.